The rows below give T cell receptor beta chains drawn from one sample of a study of a mutant IDH1 vaccine in newly diagnosed glioma. The antigens these receptors bind are not known. Libraries were prepared by immunoSEQ multiplex PCR; TCRdb keeps only in-frame clonotypes and omits some of them. This sample carries 45,000 to 55,000 clones, roughly 80% of them seen once, and the ten largest clones take 5.5% to 8.5%. The specimen comprised PBMCs, sampled from a glioma patient whose treatment included an IDH1 peptide vaccine. The origin of the receptors is a man aged 40-49 years with glioma. CDR3s include the opening cysteine and the closing phenylalanine or tryptophan. A D gene is named only where the DNA matches it firmly. The size field is filled for only some rows; it gives once, few, many or a size class.

.	.	TRBV5-1	TRBJ1-1	TGCGCCAGCAGCCCGACCTCGAGGTTCACTGAAGCTTTCTTT	CASSPTSRFTEAFF
few	.	TRBV4-1	TRBJ1-4	TGCGCCAGCAGCCAAGGGACGGTTGCAACTAATGAAAAACTGTTTTTT	CASSQGTVATNEKLFF
.	.	TRBV6-4	TRBJ1-2	TGTGCCAGCAGTTCTCAGGTGGCCTCGGGGGGCTACACCTTC	CASSSQVASGGYTF
.	.	TRBV5-8	TRBJ2-3	TGTGCCAGCAGCTTCCCAGGGCCCGCGGATACGCAGTATTTT	CASSFPGPADTQYF
.	TRBD1	TRBV6-5	TRBJ2-2	TGTGCCAGCAGAATCCAGACAGGGAAGGCCGGGGAGCTGTTTTTT	CASRIQTGKAGELFF
.	TRBD2	TRBV5-1	TRBJ2-5	TGCGCCAGCAGCCGGACCTCTAGCGGGGTTCAAGAGACCCAGTACTTC	CASSRTSSGVQETQYF
.	TRBD1	TRBV5-6	TRBJ1-2	TGTGCCAGCAGCTTGGGGGACAGGGTTGGCTACACCTTC	CASSLGDRVGYTF
.	.	TRBV19	TRBJ2-7	TGTGCCAGTAGACCCGGGACAAACTCCTACGAGCAGTACTTC	CASRPGTNSYEQYF
.	.	TRBV5-6	TRBJ2-7	TGTGCCAGCAGCTTAATCTTATCGTCCTACGAGCAGTACTTC	CASSLILSSYEQYF
.	.	TRBV4-1	TRBJ1-5	TGCGCCAGCAGCCAAGAAAGGGTTTATCAGCCCCAGCATTTT	CASSQERVYQPQHF
.	.	TRBV7-9	TRBJ2-5	TGTGCCAGCAGCCGATATGATGGGGGGCAAGAGACCCAGTACTTC	CASSRYDGGQETQYF
few	.	TRBV2	TRBJ1-4	TGTGCCAGCAGTGAAGGTGAGGGGCTTGGAGAAAAACTGTTTTTT	CASSEGEGLGEKLFF
.	TRBD1	TRBV10-2	TRBJ2-7	TGCGCCAGCAGTGTGCCCCCGGGACAGGGAGCCGAGCAGTACTTC	CASSVPPGQGAEQYF
.	TRBD2	TRBV5-8	TRBJ2-7	TGTGCCAGCAGCTTGGTCCAGCGGGGGGCCTACGAGCAGTACTTC	CASSLVQRGAYEQYF
.	TRBD2	TRBV29-1	TRBJ2-3	TGCAGCGTTGATAGCGGGGGGAACACAGATACGCAGTATTTT	CSVDSGGNTDTQYF
.	.	TRBV18	TRBJ2-7	TGTGCCAGCTCACCCCCTGGTAGGGCCGCAATGAGAGAGCAGTACTTC	CASSPPGRAAMREQYF
.	TRBD1	TRBV5-6	TRBJ1-2	TGTGCCAGCAGCCCGGTAGGGGACAGTCCTGATGGCTACACCTTC	CASSPVGDSPDGYTF
.	.	TRBV5-6	TRBJ1-4	TGTGCCAGCAGTCGACGCGTTCGTGGTGAAAAACTGTTTTTT	CASSRRVRGEKLFF